Following are 21 T cell receptor beta chains from one sample sequenced in a study of control samples from healthy donors and cancer patients. Only in-frame clones appear in the TCRdb table, and some are missing; sequencing was by immunoSEQ multiplex PCR. This sample has approximately 150,000 clones, with 88% found just once. Sequenced material: blood. These receptor sequences come from a man between 18 and 29 years old in good health.

J is TRBJ2-1 and V is TRBV28; TRBD2 matches at 15 bases. Germline lookup yields CDR1 MDHEN and CDR2 SYDVKM. This CDR3 comprises 20 residues. J was trimmed by 0 bases and V by 5 bases; bases with no gene match: 11. The CDR3 DNA is TGTGCCAGCAGTGCCAGAGACGGGACTAGCGGGAGGTCCTCCTACAATGAGCAGTTCTTC. It translates to CASSARDGTSGRSSYNEQFF. Looking up the rest from reference TRBV28 and TRBJ2-1 gives the full variable domain: DVKVTQSSRYLVKRTGEKVFLECVQDMDHENMFWYRQDPGLGLRLIYFSYDVKMKEKGDIPEGYSVSREKKERFSLILESASTNQTSMYLCASSARDGTSGRSSYNEQFFGPGTRLTVL.

V is TRBV19 and J is TRBJ2-5; D perhaps matches TRBD1 (5 bases). V was pared by 8 bases and J by 5 bases, with 15 bases between. In germline, CDR1 is LNHDA, CDR2 SQIVND (reference sequence). The CDR3 runs 13 residues. CDR3 DNA: TGTGCCAGTCGGAAGACAGCAGGGGAGACCCAGTACTTC. Its translation is CASRKTAGETQYF. The entire variable domain, with the rest obtained from reference TRBV19 and TRBJ2-5, is as follows: DGGITQSPKYLFRKEGQNVTLSCEQNLNHDAMYWYRQDPGQGLRLIYYSQIVNDFQKGDIAEGYSVSREKKESFPLTVTSAQKNPTAFYLCASRKTAGETQYFGPGTRLLVL.

This chain joins TRBV9 and TRBJ1-2; D may be TRBD1 (6 bases). This CDR3 has 14 residues. CDR1 SGDLS and CDR2 YYNGEE come from the germline V gene. V dropped 3 bases and J dropped 2 bases, with 11 bases sitting between them. The CDR3 nucleotides are TGTGCCAGCAGCGCGGGGGGCGGGAACTATGGCTACACCTTC. Translation gives CASSAGGGNYGYTF.

This clone occurred once. The CDR3 protein is CASSQQGDTEAFF. The CDR3, as DNA: TGTGCCAGCTCACAACAGGGGGACACTGAAGCTTTCTTT. The chain has TRBV18 and TRBJ1-1; the match to TRBD1 covers 8 bases. CDR3 length: 13 residues. Germline loops: CDR1 KGHSH, CDR2 LQKENI. After removal of 4 bases from V and 3 bases from J, the junction contained 1 base not matched to a gene.

This clone was recorded a few times. The rearrangement joins TRBV18 to TRBJ1-3, with TRBD1 as a possible D gene (5 bases). Trimming shortened V by 3 bases and J by 2 bases, and 11 bases separated the two germline ends. The CDR3 is made up of 15 amino acids. The V gene's germline CDR1 is KGHSH and CDR2 LQKENI. The CDR3 loop reads CASSPSRQTGNTIYF. CDR3 DNA: TGTGCCAGCTCACCCTCCAGACAGACTGGAAACACCATATATTTT.

The J gene is TRBJ2-5, the V gene TRBV19, with TRBD1 matching 7 bases. The CDR3 extends over 16 amino acids. V shed 0 bases, J shed 2 bases, and the junction held 6 bases outside the gene matches. The germline V gene encodes CDR1 LNHDA and CDR2 SQIVND (reference sequence). DNA of the CDR3: TGTGCCAGTAGTATAGATGGCGACAGGGCGCAAGAGACCCAGTACTTC. Protein: CASSIDGDRAQETQYF. The complete variable domain, with remaining parts taken from reference TRBV19 and TRBJ2-5, reads DGGITQSPKYLFRKEGQNVTLSCEQNLNHDAMYWYRQDPGQGLRLIYYSQIVNDFQKGDIAEGYSVSREKKESFPLTVTSAQKNPTAFYLCASSIDGDRAQETQYFGPGTRLLVL.

The J gene is TRBJ2-2, the V gene TRBV9, with D perhaps matching TRBD1 or TRBD2 (5 bases each). This CDR3 is built from 18 residues. The V and J ends lost 5 bases and 6 bases respectively, with 26 bases between them. Germline loops: CDR1 SGDLS, CDR2 YYNGEE. This CDR3 is CASSPSLGGGGWAGELFF. CDR3 bases: TGTGCCAGCAGTCCCTCACTAGGCGGTGGGGGTTGGGCCGGGGAGCTGTTTTTT.

The genes are TRBV7-3 and TRBJ2-5; either TRBD1 or TRBD2 may fit D (5 bases each). Trimming left V 2 bases short and J 3 bases short, with 10 bases between. The CDR3 contains 14 residues. From germline, CDR1 is SGHTA and CDR2 FQGTGA. The CDR3 DNA reads as TGTGCCAGCAGCTTAGGGGGTGCCGAAGAGACCCAGTACTTC. This sequence encodes CASSLGGAEETQYF. Full variable domain (outside the CDR3, taken from reference TRBV7-3 and TRBJ2-5): GAGVSQTPSNKVTEKGKYVELRCDPISGHTALYWYRQSLGQGPEFLIYFQGTGAADDSGLPNDRFFAVRPEGSVSTLKIQRTERGDSAVYLCASSLGGAEETQYFGPGTRLLVL.

The chain links TRBV7-9 to TRBJ2-5, with D possibly being TRBD1 or TRBD2 (5 bases each). The CDR3 runs 15 residues. Per the germline V gene, CDR1 is SEHNR and CDR2 is FQNEAQ (reference sequence). Trimming took off 4 bases at V and 5 bases at J, with 17 bases between the two ends. The CDR3 bases are TGTGCCAGCAGCTGGCGACTGGGGGACGGGGAGACCCAGTACTTC. This gives the protein CASSWRLGDGETQYF. Full variable domain (missing parts from reference TRBV7-9 and TRBJ2-5): DTGVSQNPRHKITKRGQNVTFRCDPISEHNRLYWYRQTLGQGPEFLTYFQNEAQLEKSRLLSDRFSAERPKGSFSTLEIQRTEQGDSAMYLCASSWRLGDGETQYFGPGTRLLVL.

J is TRBJ1-1 and V is TRBV27; D remains unclear. The CDR3 is 13 amino acids. V lost 8 bases and J lost 0, with 10 bases in between. Germline V lookup: CDR1 MNHEY, CDR2 SMNVEV (reference sequence). CDR3: CASAFGMNTEAFF. The CDR3 nucleotides are TGTGCCAGCGCTTTCGGGATGAACACTGAAGCTTTCTTT.

The chain uses TRBV5-1 and TRBJ1-1; D may be TRBD1 (5 bases). CDR3 length: 15 amino acids. The ends were cut back, 2 bases at V and 0 bases at J, with 11 bases in the middle. CDR1 is SGHRS, CDR2 YFSETQ, per germline. CDR3 nucleotide sequence: TGCGCCAGCAGCTTATCGGCAGGGATGAACACTGAAGCTTTCTTT. It codes for CASSLSAGMNTEAFF. The variable domain in full, completed from reference TRBV5-1 and TRBJ1-1, reads KAGVTQTPRYLIKTRGQQVTLSCSPISGHRSVSWYQQTPGQGLQFLFEYFSETQRNKGNFPGRFSGRQFSNSRSEMNVSTLELGDSALYLCASSLSAGMNTEAFFGQGTRLTVV.

The chain recombines TRBV6-5 with TRBJ2-1; 10 bases agree with TRBD1. In germline, CDR1 is MNHEY, CDR2 SVGAGI. The CDR3 sequence is 16 residues long. V gave up 1 base and J gave up 6 bases; unmatched junction bases: 6. The CDR3 is CASSYLGTGASNEQFF. In nucleotides, the CDR3 is TGTGCCAGCAGTTACTTAGGGACAGGGGCTTCCAATGAGCAGTTCTTC.

The genes are TRBV4-2 and TRBJ2-5; D is unresolved. The V end lost 0 bases, the J end lost 1 base, and 6 bases lay between the germline ends. Germline assignment: CDR1 LGHNA and CDR2 YNFKEQ. The CDR3 runs to 14 residues. The CDR3 nucleotides read TGTGCCAGCAGCCAAGACGCCGGCCAAGAGACCCAGTACTTC. Protein sequence: CASSQDAGQETQYF.

The chain is built from TRBV5-1 and TRBJ2-1; perhaps TRBD1 as D (6 bases). V was trimmed by 2 bases and J by 5 bases, leaving 14 bases between them. The CDR3 has 15 amino acids. CDR1 and CDR2 from the germline V gene are SGHRS and YFSETQ. The CDR3 nucleotides are TGCGCCAGCAGCTTACAAGGACAGAAAAACAATGAGCAGTTCTTC. Protein product: CASSLQGQKNNEQFF.

J is TRBJ1-4 and V is TRBV30; D possibly corresponds to TRBD1 (5 bases). The germline V gene encodes CDR1 GTSNPN and CDR2 SVGIG (reference sequence). The CDR3 loop spans 14 amino acids. V lost 4 bases and J lost 7, with 16 bases in between. CDR3 in DNA: TGTGCCTGGAAAGGTGGGACGGAGGGTGAAAAACTGTTTTTT. Protein sequence: CAWKGGTEGEKLFF. Full variable domain (rest looked up from reference TRBV30 and TRBJ1-4): SQTIHQWPATLVQPVGSPLSLECTVEGTSNPNLYWYRQAAGRGLQLLFYSVGIGQISSEVPQNLSASRPQDRQFILSSKKLLLSDSGFYLCAWKGGTEGEKLFFGSGTQLSVL.

The chain has TRBV19 and TRBJ1-5; no firm D call. The CDR3 totals 14 residues. Trimming stripped 7 bases from V and 6 bases from J, with 16 bases between. In germline, CDR1 is LNHDA, CDR2 SQIVND (reference sequence). The CDR3 loop is CASKDLLSPQPQHF. For the CDR3, the DNA is TGTGCCAGTAAGGACCTACTCTCCCCTCAGCCCCAGCATTTT.

The genes are TRBV6-2 or TRBV6-3 and TRBJ1-1, with D possibly TRBD1 on 5 matching bases. V lost 4 bases and J 11 bases, leaving 11 bases between the germline ends. In germline, CDR1 is MNHEY, CDR2 SVGEGT. This CDR3 is built from 11 residues. The CDR3 protein is CASSSRQRAFF. The CDR3 bases are TGTGCCAGCAGTTCCCGACAGCGGGCTTTCTTT.

The chain is built from TRBV9 and TRBJ1-2, with a possible D match to TRBD1 (6 bases). The CDR3 spans 13 residues. Germline lookup yields CDR1 SGDLS and CDR2 YYNGEE. Between the trimmed V and J ends, which lost 4 bases and 5 bases, there was a span of 12 bases. CDR3 loop: CASSTRQAYGYTF. CDR3 bases: TGTGCCAGCAGCACAAGACAGGCTTATGGCTACACCTTC.

V is TRBV6-1 and J is TRBJ2-2; TRBD2 matches 12 bases. CDR3 size: 17 residues. Losses at the gene ends were 1 base for V and 5 bases for J; bases not matched to a gene: 5. The germline gives CDR1 MNHNS, CDR2 SASEGT. The CDR3 is CASSEGLLAGGTGELFF. The CDR3 coding sequence is TGTGCCAGCAGTGAAGGTTTACTAGCGGGGGGAACCGGGGAGCTGTTTTTT.

The chain combines TRBV7-2 with TRBJ1-6; D call uncertain. The germline V gene has CDR1 SGHTA and CDR2 FQGNSA. The V end was cut by 3 bases, the J end by 0 bases, with 9 bases between. The CDR3 loop spans 16 amino acids. DNA of the CDR3: TGTGCCAGCAGCTTGACACCTGTCTCCTATAATTCACCCCTCCACTTT. Translating gives CASSLTPVSYNSPLHF.

The V and J genes are TRBV6-5 and TRBJ1-1, with D perhaps matching TRBD1 (6 bases). Germline V gene sequence: CDR1 MNHEY, CDR2 SVGAGI. The V and J ends lost 2 bases and 5 bases respectively, with 12 bases between them. This CDR3 has 14 amino acids. This chain's CDR3 is CASSYRGIRTEAFF. The CDR3 region has the DNA TGTGCCAGCAGTTACAGGGGGATAAGAACTGAAGCTTTCTTT.